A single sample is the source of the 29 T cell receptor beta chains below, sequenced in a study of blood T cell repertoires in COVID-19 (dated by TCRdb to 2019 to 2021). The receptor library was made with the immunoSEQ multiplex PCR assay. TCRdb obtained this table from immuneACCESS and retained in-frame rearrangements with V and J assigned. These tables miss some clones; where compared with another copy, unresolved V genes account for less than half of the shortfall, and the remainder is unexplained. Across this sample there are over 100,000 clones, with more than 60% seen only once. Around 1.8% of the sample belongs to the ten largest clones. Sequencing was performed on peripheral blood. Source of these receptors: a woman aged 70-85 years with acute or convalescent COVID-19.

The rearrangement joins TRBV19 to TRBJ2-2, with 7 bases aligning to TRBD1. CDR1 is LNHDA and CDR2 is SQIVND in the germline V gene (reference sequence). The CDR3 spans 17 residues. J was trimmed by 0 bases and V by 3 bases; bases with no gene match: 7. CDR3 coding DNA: TGTGCCAGTAGTATCCGGGACAGAATATCGAACACCGGGGAGCTGTTTTTT. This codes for CASSIRDRISNTGELFF.

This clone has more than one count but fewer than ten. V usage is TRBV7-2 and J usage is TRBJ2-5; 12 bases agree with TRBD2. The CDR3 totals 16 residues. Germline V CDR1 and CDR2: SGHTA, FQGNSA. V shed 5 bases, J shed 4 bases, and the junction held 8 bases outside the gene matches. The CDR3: CASSLQGLAGLETQYF. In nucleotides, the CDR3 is TGTGCCAGCAGCCTGCAAGGACTAGCGGGGCTAGAGACCCAGTACTTC.

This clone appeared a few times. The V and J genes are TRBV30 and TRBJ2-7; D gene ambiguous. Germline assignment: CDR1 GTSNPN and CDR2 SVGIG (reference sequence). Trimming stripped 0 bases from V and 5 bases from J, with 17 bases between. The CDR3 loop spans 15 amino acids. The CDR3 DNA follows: TGTGCCTGGAGTGTAGGCCGACGGGTTGTGGACGAGCAGTACTTC. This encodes CAWSVGRRVVDEQYF.

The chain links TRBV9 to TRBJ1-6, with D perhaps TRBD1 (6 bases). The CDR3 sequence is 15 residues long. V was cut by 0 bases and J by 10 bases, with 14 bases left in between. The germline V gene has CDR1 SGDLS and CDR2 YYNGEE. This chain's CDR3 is CASSVGGLGESPLHF. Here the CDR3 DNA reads TGTGCCAGCAGCGTAGGGGGGCTGGGAGAGTCACCCCTCCACTTT.

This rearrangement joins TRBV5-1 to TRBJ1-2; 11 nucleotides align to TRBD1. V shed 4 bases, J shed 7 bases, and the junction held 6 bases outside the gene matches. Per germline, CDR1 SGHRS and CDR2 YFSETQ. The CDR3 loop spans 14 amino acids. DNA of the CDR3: TGCGCCAGCAGCGAATGGACAGGGGGCGTTGGCTACACCTTC. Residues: CASSEWTGGVGYTF.

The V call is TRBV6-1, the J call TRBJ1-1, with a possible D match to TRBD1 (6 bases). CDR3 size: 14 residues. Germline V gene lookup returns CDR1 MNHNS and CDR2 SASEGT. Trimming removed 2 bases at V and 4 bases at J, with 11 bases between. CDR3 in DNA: TGTGCCAGCAGTGAACCGGGGGGGGCCACTGAAGCTTTCTTT. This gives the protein CASSEPGGATEAFF.

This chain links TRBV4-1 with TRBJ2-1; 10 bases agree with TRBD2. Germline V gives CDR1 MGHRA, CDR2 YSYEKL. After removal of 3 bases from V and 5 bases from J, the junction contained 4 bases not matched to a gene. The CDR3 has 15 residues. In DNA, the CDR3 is TGCGCCAGCAGCCAGGTAGCGGGGGGAAACAATGAGCAGTTCTTC. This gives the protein CASSQVAGGNNEQFF.

CDR3 protein: CASRVVENSPLHF. CDR3 bases: TGCGCCAGCAGGGTGGTAGAAAATTCACCCCTCCACTTT. V usage is TRBV10-2 and J usage is TRBJ1-6; D uncertain. The CDR3 covers 13 residues. With 6 bases removed from V and 7 bases from J, the gap between germline ends came to 10 bases. CDR1 is WSHSY and CDR2 is SAAADI in the germline V gene.

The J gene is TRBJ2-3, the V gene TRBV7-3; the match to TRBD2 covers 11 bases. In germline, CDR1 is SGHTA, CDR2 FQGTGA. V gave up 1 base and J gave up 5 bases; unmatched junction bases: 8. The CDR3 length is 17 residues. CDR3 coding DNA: TGTGCCAGCAGCTTAAGTCCCACTAGCGGGAGTCGAGATACGCAGTATTTT. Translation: CASSLSPTSGSRDTQYF.

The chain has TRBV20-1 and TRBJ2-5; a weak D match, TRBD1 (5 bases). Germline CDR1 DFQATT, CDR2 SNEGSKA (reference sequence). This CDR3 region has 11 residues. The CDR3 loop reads CSCIRVETQYF. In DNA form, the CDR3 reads TGCTCATGTATCAGGGTGGAGACCCAGTACTTC.

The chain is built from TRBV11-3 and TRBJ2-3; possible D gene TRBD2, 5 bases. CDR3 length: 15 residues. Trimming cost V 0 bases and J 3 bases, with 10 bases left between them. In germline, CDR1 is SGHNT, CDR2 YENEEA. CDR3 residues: CASSLDRGTTDTQYF. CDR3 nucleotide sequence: TGTGCCAGCAGCTTAGATCGGGGTACTACAGATACGCAGTATTTT.

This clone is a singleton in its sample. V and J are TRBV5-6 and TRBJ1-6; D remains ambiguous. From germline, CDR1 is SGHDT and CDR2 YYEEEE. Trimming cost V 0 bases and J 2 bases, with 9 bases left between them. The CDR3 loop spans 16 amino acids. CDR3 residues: CASSLGPGAYNSPLHF. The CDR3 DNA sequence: TGTGCCAGCAGCTTGGGTCCGGGAGCCTATAATTCACCCCTCCACTTT.

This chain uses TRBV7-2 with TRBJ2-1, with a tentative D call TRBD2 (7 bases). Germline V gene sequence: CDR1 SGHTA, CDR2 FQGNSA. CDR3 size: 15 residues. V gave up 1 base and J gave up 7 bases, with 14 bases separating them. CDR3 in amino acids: CASSLEGGARNEQFF. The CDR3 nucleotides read TGTGCCAGCAGCTTAGAGGGGGGGGCCCGGAATGAGCAGTTCTTC. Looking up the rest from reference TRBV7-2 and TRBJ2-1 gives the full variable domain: GAGVSQSPSNKVTEKGKDVELRCDPISGHTALYWYRQSLGQGLEFLIYFQGNSAPDKSGLPSDRFSAERTGGSVSTLTIQRTQQEDSAVYLCASSLEGGARNEQFFGPGTRLTVL.

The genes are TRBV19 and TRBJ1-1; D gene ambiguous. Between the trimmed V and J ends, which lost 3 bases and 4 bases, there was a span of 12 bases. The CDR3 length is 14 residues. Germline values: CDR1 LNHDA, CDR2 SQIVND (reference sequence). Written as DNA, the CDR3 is TGTGCCAGTAGTATCGGAGGGCTTGGCACTGAAGCTTTCTTT. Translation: CASSIGGLGTEAFF.

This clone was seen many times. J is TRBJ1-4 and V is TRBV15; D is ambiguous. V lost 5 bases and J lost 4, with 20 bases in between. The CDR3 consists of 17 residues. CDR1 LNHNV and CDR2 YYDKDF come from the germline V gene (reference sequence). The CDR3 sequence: CATSLSLRGGLNEKLFF. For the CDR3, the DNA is TGTGCCACCAGCCTTTCTCTTCGGGGTGGACTTAATGAAAAACTGTTTTTT.

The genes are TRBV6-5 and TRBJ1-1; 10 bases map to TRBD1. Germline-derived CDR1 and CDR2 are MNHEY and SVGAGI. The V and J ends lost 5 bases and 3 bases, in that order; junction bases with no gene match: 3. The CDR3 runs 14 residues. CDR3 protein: CASSTTGGDTEAFF. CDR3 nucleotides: TGTGCCAGCAGTACGACAGGGGGCGACACTGAAGCTTTCTTT.

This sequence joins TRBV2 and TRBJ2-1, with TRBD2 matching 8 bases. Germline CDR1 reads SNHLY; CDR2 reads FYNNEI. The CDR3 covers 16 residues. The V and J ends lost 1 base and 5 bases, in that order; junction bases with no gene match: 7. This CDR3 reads CASSEVGTSGNNEQFF. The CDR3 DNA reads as TGTGCCAGCAGTGAAGTAGGAACTAGCGGCAACAATGAGCAGTTCTTC.

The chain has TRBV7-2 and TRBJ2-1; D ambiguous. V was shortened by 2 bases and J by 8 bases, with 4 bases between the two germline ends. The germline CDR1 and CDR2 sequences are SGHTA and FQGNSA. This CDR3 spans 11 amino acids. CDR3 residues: CASSLLDEQFF. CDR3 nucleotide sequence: TGTGCCAGCAGCTTACTCGATGAGCAGTTCTTC.

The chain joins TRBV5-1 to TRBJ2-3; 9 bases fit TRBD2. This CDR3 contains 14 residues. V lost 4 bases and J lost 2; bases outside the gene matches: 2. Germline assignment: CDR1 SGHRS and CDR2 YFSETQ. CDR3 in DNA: TGCGCCAGCAGCGCTAGCGGGGTCACAGATACGCAGTATTTT. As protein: CASSASGVTDTQYF.

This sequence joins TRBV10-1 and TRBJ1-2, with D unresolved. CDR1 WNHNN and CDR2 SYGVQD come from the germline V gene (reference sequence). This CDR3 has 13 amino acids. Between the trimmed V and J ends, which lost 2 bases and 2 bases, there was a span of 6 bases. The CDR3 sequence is CASSEHKNYGYTF. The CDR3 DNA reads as TGCGCCAGCAGTGAGCACAAAAACTATGGCTACACCTTC.

The CDR3: CATASSSGRFDEQFF. The CDR3 DNA reads as TGTGCCACCGCTTCATCTAGCGGGAGGTTCGATGAGCAGTTCTTC. This sequence joins TRBV24-1 and TRBJ2-1; TRBD2 agrees at 11 bases. J gave up 8 bases and V 9 bases, and 11 bases lay outside the gene matches. The CDR3 consists of 15 residues. From germline, CDR1 is KGHDR and CDR2 SFDVKD.

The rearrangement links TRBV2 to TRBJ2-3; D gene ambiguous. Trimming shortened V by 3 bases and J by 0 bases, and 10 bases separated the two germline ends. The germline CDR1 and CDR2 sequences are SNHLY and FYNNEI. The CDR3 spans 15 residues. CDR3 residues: CASSEGSASTDTQYF. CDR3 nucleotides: TGTGCCAGCAGTGAGGGCTCGGCTAGCACAGATACGCAGTATTTT. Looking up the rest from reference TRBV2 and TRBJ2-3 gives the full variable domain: EPEVTQTPSHQVTQMGQEVILRCVPISNHLYFYWYRQILGQKVEFLVSFYNNEISEKSEIFDDQFSVERPDGSNFTLKIRSTKLEDSAMYFCASSEGSASTDTQYFGPGTRLTVL.

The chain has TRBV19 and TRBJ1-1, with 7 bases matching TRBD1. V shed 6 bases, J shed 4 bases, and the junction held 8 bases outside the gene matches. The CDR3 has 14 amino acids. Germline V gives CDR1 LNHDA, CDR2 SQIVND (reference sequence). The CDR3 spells CASSVNRGGTEAFF. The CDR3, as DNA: TGTGCCAGTAGCGTTAACAGGGGTGGCACTGAAGCTTTCTTT. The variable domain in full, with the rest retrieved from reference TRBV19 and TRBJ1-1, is DGGITQSPKYLFRKEGQNVTLSCEQNLNHDAMYWYRQDPGQGLRLIYYSQIVNDFQKGDIAEGYSVSREKKESFPLTVTSAQKNPTAFYLCASSVNRGGTEAFFGQGTRLTVV.

The CDR3 protein is CASSESEGSDEAFF. The CDR3 bases are TGTGCCAGCAGTGAATCTGAGGGTTCCGATGAAGCTTTCTTT. This sequence joins TRBV2 and TRBJ1-1; no clear D gene. The CDR3 loop spans 14 amino acids. Germline CDR1 reads SNHLY; CDR2 reads FYNNEI. Deletions cut 2 bases from V and 7 bases from J, with 14 bases between.

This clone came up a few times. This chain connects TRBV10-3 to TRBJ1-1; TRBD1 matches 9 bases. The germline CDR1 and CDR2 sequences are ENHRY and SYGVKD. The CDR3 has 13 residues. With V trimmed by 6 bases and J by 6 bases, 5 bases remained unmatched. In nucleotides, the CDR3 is TGTGCCATCAGGGGGACAGGGAAGTCTGAAGCTTTCTTT. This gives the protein CAIRGTGKSEAFF.

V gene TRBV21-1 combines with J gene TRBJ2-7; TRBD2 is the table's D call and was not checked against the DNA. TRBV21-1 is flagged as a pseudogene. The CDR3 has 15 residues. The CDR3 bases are TGTGCCAGCAGCTGGGGGACTAAACCTTCCTACGAGCAGTACTTC. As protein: CASSWGTKPSYEQYF.

CDR3 in DNA: TGCGCCAGCAGCCGAGAGGTACAGGGTTATGGCTACACCTTC. It translates to CASSREVQGYGYTF. The chain couples TRBV4-1 to TRBJ1-2, with D maybe TRBD1 (6 bases). The germline CDR1 and CDR2 sequences are MGHRA and YSYEKL. V was pared by 4 bases and J by 5 bases, with 14 bases between. This CDR3 is 14 amino acids long.

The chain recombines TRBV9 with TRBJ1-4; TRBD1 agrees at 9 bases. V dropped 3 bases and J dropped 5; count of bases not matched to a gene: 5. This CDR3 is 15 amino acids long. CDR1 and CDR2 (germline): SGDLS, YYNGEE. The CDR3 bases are TGTGCCAGCAGCGCTTCCGGGACAGGGAATGAAAAACTGTTTTTT. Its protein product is CASSASGTGNEKLFF.

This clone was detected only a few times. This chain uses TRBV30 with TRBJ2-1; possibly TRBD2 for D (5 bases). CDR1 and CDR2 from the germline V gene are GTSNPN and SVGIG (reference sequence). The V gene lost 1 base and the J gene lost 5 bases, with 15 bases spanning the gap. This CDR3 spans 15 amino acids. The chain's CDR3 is CAWSGDYTSNNEQFF. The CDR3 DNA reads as TGTGCCTGGAGTGGAGACTACACAAGCAACAATGAGCAGTTCTTC.